The source of this TCR beta chain is a study of identical twins. This CDR3 comprises 13 residues. The V end was cut by 3 bases, the J end by 5 bases, with 10 bases between. Germline V gene sequence: CDR1 MNHNS, CDR2 SASEGT. This clonotype was picked up many times. Via MiXCR, TCRdb re-called the 5' RACE reads, giving one row per CDR3 protein. The repertoire consists of 140,000 to 150,000 distinct CDR3 sequences, with roughly 3.5% occurring once and the leading ten covering around 8.1%. The V and J genes are TRBV6-1 and TRBJ2-5; tentatively, D is TRBD2 (5 bases). The clonotype comes from a man aged 18 to 29 in good health. The sequenced sample was memory T cells sorted from blood. DNA of the CDR3: TGTGCCAGCAGTGATTGGACTGTGGAGACCCAGTACTTC. Its protein product is CASSDWTVETQYF.